This T cell receptor beta chain is from a study of molecular identifiers for immune sequencing clone quantification. Looking at the study overall: In replicates, RNA from about 20,000 or 100,000 naive CD8 cells was split five ways, four sequenced.

Germline CDR1 and CDR2: SGDLS and YYNGEE. Unmatched junction bases numbered 8, after V lost 4 bases and J lost 3 bases. The length of the CDR3 is 17 residues. MiXCR, run by TCRdb on the PCR reads, gives a single entry per CDR3 protein. The sample contains under 800,000 distinct CDR3 sequences, 25% of which appear only once. This clonotype was seen a handful of times. The chain links TRBV9 to TRBJ2-1, with 12 bases lining up with TRBD2. The clonotype was recovered from a human donor in good health. Some libraries in this study had Jurkat cell RNA spiked in. The sequencing sample was made of naive CD8+ T cells from blood, with Jurkat cell RNA spiked in. The subset here: FACS-sorted CD8+CD4-CCR7+CD45RA+ naive T cells. The CDR3 region is CASSKTSGGNYYNEQFF. CDR3 DNA: TGTGCCAGCAGCAAGACTAGCGGGGGTAATTACTACAATGAGCAGTTCTTC.